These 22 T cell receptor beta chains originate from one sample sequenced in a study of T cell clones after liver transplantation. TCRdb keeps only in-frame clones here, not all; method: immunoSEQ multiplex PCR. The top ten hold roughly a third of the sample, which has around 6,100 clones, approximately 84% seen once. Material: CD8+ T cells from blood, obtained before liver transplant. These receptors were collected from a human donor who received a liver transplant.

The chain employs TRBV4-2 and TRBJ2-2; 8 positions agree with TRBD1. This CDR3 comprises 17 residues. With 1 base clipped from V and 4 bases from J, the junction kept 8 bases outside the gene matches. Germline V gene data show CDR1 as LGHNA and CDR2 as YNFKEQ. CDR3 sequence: CASSQATGGPLTGELFF. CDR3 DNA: TGTGCCAGCAGCCAAGCAACAGGGGGACCACTCACCGGGGAGCTGTTTTTT.

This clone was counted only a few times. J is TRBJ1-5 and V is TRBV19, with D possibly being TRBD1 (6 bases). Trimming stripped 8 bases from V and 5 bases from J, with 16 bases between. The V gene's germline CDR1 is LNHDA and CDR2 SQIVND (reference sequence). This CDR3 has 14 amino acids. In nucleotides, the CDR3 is TGTGCCAGTGGGGGTGGGGGGGCAGATCAGCCCCAGCATTTT. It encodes CASGGGGADQPQHF.

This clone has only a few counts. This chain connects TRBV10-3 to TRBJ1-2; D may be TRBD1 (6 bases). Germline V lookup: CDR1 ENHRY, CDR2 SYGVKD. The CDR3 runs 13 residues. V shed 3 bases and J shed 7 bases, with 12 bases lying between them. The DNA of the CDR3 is TGTGCCATCAGTGAAGGGACAATTGCTGGCTACACCTTC. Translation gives CAISEGTIAGYTF.

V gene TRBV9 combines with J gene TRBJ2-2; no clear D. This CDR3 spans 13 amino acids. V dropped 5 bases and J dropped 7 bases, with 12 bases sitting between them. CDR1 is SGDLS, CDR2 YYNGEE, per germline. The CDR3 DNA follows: TGTGCCAGCAGGCCTAGTGGCGTCGGGGAGCTGTTTTTT. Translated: CASRPSGVGELFF.

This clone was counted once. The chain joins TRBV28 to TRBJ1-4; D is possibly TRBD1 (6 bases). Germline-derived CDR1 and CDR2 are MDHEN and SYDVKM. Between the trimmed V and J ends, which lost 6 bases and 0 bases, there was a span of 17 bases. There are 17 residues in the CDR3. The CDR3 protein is CASRRDPRTATNEKLFF. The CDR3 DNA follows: TGTGCCAGCAGGCGCGACCCGAGGACAGCAACTAATGAAAAACTGTTTTTT.

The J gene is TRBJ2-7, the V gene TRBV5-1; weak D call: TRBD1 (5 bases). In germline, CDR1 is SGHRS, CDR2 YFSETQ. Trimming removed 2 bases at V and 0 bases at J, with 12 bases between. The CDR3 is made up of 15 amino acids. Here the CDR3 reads CASSFSGLSSYEQYF. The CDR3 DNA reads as TGCGCCAGCAGCTTTTCAGGGCTGAGCTCCTACGAGCAGTACTTC.

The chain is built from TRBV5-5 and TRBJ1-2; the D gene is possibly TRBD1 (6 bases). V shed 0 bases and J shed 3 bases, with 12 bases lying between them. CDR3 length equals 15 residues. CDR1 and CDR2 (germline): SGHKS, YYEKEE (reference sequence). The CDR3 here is CASSLVGGSDYGYTF. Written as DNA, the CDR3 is TGTGCCAGCAGCTTGGTCGGGGGCTCGGACTATGGCTACACCTTC.

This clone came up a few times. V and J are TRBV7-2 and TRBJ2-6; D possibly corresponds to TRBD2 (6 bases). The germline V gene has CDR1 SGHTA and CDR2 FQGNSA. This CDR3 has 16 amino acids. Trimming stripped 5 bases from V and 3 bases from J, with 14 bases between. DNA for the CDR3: TGTGCCAGCAGCCGAGGGACTGTTATTGGGGCCAACGTCCTGACTTTC. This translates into CASSRGTVIGANVLTF.

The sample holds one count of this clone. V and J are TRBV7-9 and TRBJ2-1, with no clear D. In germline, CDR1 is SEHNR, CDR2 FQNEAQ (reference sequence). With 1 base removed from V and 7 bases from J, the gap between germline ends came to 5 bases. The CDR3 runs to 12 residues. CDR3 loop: CASSLVKNEQFF. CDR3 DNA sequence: TGTGCCAGCAGCTTAGTGAAGAATGAGCAGTTCTTC. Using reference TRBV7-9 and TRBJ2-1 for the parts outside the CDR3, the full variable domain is DTGVSQNPRHKITKRGQNVTFRCDPISEHNRLYWYRQTLGQGPEFLTYFQNEAQLEKSRLLSDRFSAERPKGSFSTLEIQRTEQGDSAMYLCASSLVKNEQFFGPGTRLTVL.

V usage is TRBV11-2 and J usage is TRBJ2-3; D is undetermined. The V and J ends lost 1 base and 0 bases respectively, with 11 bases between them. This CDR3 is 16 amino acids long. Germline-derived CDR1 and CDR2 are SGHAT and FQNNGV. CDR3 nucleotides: TGTGCCAGCAGCTTAGCAAGGATTTCTAGCACAGATACGCAGTATTTT. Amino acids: CASSLARISSTDTQYF.

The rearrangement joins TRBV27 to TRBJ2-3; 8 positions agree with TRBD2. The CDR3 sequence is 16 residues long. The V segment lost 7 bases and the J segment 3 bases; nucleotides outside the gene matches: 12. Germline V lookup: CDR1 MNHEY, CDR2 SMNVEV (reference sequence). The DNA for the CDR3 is TGTGCCAGCAAAATACTGGGGGGCGGGGGGACAGATACGCAGTATTTT. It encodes CASKILGGGGTDTQYF.

The CDR3 sequence: CASSLEDLAADTQYF. The CDR3 nucleotides are TGTGCCAGCAGCTTAGAGGACCTAGCGGCAGATACGCAGTATTTT. The rearrangement uses TRBV7-9 and TRBJ2-3; 7 nucleotides align to TRBD2. This CDR3 region has 15 residues. Germline loops: CDR1 SEHNR, CDR2 FQNEAQ (reference sequence). V shed 1 base, J shed 4 bases, and the junction held 5 bases outside the gene matches.

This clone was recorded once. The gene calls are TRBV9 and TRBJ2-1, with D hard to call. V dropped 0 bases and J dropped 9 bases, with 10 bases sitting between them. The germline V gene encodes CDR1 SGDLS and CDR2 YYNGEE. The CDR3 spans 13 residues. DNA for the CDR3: TGTGCCAGCAGCGTAGGGGCAGACATTGAGCAGTTCTTC. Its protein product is CASSVGADIEQFF.

The CDR3 reads CASSQDVWGGYTF. CDR3 DNA: TGCGCCAGCAGCCAAGACGTGTGGGGAGGCTACACCTTC. V and J are TRBV4-1 and TRBJ1-2; no firm D call. Per germline, CDR1 MGHRA and CDR2 YSYEKL. The CDR3 runs to 13 residues. V was trimmed by 0 bases and J by 8 bases, leaving 10 bases between them.

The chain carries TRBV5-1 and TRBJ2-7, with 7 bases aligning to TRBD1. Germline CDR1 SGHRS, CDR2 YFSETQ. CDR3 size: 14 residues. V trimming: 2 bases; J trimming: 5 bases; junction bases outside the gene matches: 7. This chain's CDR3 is CASSFTGVVDEQYF. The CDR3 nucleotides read TGCGCCAGCAGCTTCACAGGGGTCGTGGACGAGCAGTACTTC.

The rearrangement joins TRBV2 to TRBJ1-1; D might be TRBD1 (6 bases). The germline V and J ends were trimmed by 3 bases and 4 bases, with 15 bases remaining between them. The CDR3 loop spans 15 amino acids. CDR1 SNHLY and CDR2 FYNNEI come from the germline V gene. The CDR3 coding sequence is TGTGCCAGCAGTGACCTCCGGGGGGGCGGCACTGAAGCTTTCTTT. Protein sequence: CASSDLRGGGTEAFF.

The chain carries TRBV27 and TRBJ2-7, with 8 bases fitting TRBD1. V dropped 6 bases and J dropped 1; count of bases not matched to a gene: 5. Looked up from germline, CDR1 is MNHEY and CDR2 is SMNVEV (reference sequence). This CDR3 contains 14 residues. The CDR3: CASRWDRTSYEQYF. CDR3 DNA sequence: TGTGCCAGCAGGTGGGACAGGACTTCCTACGAGCAGTACTTC.

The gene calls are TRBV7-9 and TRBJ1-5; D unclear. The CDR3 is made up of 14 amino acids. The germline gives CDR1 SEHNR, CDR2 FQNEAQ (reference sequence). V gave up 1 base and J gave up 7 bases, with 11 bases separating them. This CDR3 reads CASSLGPVGQPQHF. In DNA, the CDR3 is TGTGCCAGCAGCTTAGGGCCGGTCGGCCAGCCCCAGCATTTT.

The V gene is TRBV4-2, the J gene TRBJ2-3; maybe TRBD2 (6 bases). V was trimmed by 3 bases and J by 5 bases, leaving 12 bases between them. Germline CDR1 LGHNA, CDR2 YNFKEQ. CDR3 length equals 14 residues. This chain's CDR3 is CASSQRWEVDTQYF. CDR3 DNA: TGTGCCAGCAGCCAGCGTTGGGAGGTAGATACGCAGTATTTT.

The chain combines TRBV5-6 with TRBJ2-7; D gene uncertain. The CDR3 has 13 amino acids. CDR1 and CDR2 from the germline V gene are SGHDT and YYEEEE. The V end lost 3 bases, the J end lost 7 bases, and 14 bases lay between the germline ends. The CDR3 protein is CASSYNPMVEQYF. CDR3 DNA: TGTGCCAGCAGCTATAATCCAATGGTTGAGCAGTACTTC.

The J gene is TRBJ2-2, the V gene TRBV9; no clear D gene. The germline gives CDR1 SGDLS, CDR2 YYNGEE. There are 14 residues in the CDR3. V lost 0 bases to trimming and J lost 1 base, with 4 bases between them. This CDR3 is CASSVEGNTGELFF. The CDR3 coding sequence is TGTGCCAGCAGCGTAGAGGGGAACACCGGGGAGCTGTTTTTT.

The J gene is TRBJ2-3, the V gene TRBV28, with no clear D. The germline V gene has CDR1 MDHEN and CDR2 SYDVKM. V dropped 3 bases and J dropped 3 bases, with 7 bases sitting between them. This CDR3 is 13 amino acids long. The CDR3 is CASSFLRTDTQYF. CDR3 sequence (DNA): TGTGCCAGCAGTTTTCTTCGTACAGATACGCAGTATTTT.